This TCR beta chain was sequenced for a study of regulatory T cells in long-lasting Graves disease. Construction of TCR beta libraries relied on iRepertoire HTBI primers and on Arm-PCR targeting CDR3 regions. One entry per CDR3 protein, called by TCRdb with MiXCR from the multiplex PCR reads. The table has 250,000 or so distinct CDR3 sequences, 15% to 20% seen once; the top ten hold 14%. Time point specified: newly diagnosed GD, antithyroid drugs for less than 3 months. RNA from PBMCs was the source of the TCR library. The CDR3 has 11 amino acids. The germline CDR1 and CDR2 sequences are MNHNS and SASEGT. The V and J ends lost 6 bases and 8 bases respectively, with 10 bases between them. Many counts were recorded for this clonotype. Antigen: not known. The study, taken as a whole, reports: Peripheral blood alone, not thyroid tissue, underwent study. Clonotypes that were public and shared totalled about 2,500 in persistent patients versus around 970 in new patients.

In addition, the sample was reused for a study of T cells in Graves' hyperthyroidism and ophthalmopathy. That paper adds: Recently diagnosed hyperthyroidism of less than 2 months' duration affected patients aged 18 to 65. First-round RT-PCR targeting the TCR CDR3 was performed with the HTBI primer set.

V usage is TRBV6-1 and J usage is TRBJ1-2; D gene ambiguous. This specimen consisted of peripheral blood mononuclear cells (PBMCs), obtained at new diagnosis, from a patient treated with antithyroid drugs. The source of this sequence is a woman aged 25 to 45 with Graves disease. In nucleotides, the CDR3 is TGTGCCAGCAGCCCGCGGCAAGGCTACACCTTC. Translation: CASSPRQGYTF.